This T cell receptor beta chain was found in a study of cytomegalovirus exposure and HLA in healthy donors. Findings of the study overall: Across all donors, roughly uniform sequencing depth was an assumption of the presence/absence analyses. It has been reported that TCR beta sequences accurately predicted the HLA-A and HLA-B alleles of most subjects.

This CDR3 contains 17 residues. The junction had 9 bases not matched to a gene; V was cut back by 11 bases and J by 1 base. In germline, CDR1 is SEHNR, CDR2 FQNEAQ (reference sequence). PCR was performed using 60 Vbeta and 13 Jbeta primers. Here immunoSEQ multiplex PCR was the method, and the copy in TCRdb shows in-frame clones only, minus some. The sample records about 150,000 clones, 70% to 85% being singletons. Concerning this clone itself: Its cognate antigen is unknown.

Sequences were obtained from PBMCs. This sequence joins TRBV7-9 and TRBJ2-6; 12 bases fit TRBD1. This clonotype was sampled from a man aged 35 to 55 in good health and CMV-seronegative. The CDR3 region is CASHRDRGRSGANVLTF. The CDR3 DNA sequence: TGTGCCTCACACCGGGACAGGGGGCGGTCTGGGGCCAACGTCCTGACTTTC.